This TCR beta chain was observed in a study of cytomegalovirus exposure and HLA in healthy donors. The PCR was carried out with 60 Vbeta primers and 13 Jbeta primers. Only in-frame clones appear in the TCRdb table, and some are missing; sequencing was by immunoSEQ multiplex PCR. The profile covers around 100,000 clones, with approximately 80% appearing a single time and approximately 5% taken by the ten largest. Study-level results: It was in a later analysis that TCR association rates were seen to vary by HLA locus, highest for DRB1 and lowest for HLA-C.

This clone has more than one count but fewer than ten. The antigen is undetermined. This clonotype was sampled from a woman under 30 in good health and CMV-seropositive. Source material: PBMCs.

The CDR3, as DNA: TGTGCCAGCAGCTTGGGACAGTCTGGAGAAAAACTGTTTTTT. Amino acids: CASSLGQSGEKLFF. This rearrangement joins TRBV7-9 to TRBJ1-4; 7 bases match TRBD1. Per the germline V gene, CDR1 is SEHNR and CDR2 is FQNEAQ (reference sequence). The CDR3 is 14 residues long. Trimming removed 3 bases from V and 8 bases from J; junction bases left unmatched: 6.